These 10 T cell receptor beta chains were sequenced from one sample in a study of type 1 and type 2 diabetes patients (dated by TCRdb to about 2016). Sequencing relied on an Illumina MiSeq. Genomic DNA from sorted T cell subsets served as template for TCRbeta CDR3 amplification. The TCRbeta CDR3 region was amplified by multiplex PCR using 30 forward and 13 reverse primers. TCRdb passed the public sequencing reads through fastp at Q25 and MiXCR, retaining productive beta sequences. Rows with one shared CDR3 protein collapse into an entry with the most common genes and DNA. The sample yields about 270,000 distinct CDR3 sequences; 40% to 50% were counted once. The biggest ten clones account for about 13% of the sample. The sample was peripheral blood mononuclear cells (PBMCs). These receptors all stem from a man younger than 35 with type 2 diabetes.

This clonotype was detected only a few times. The chain employs TRBV10-3 and TRBJ2-1, with TRBD1 matching over 8 bases. This CDR3 is 11 amino acids long. After removal of 4 bases from V and 10 bases from J, the junction contained 0 bases not matched to a gene. Per germline, CDR1 ENHRY and CDR2 SYGVKD. CDR3 residues: CAISAGGEQFF. Written as DNA, the CDR3 is TGTGCCATCAGTGCAGGGGGCGAGCAGTTCTTC.

This sequence joins TRBV9 and TRBJ2-4; D might be TRBD2 (8 bases). The CDR3 sequence is 17 residues long. The V and J ends lost 4 bases and 4 bases respectively, with 21 bases between them. Looked up from germline, CDR1 is SGDLS and CDR2 is YYNGEE. CDR3 region: CASSPSRGVAGKNIQYF. The CDR3 region has the DNA TGTGCCAGCAGCCCCTCCAGGGGGGTAGCGGGGAAAAACATTCAGTACTTC.

Of note for this clonotype: A junction end diverges from the germline sequence, so it may reflect a read error. This sequence joins TRBV7-9 and TRBJ1-2, with 8 bases that match TRBD1. The germline CDR1 and CDR2 sequences are SEHNR and FQNEAQ (reference sequence). The CDR3 extends over 15 amino acids. DNA of the CDR3: TGTGCCAGCAGCTTAGGGACAGGGAAGCAGAATGGCTGCACCTTC. Protein product: CASSLGTGKQNGCTF.

The gene calls are TRBV7-3 and TRBJ1-6, with D hard to call. CDR1 and CDR2 (germline): SGHTA, FQGTGA. The CDR3 runs to 15 residues. V lost 0 bases and J lost 5, with 8 bases in between. DNA for the CDR3: TGTGCCAGCAGCTTAACAGGTGATAATAATTCACCCCTCCACTTT. This codes for CASSLTGDNNSPLHF.

On this clonotype: A much larger clone is a single base away; this may be a read error. The CDR3 ends on some other residue instead of the conserved phenylalanine or tryptophan, so this is likely a read error. The chain links TRBV14 to TRBJ1-1; no reliable D call. Germline V gene data show CDR1 as SGHDN and CDR2 as FVKESK. Trimming took 6 bases from V and 4 from J, leaving 9 bases between them. There are 12 residues in the CDR3. The CDR3 DNA follows: TGTGCCAGCAGGGATCTTAGCACTGAAGCTTTCTCT. Protein sequence: CASRDLSTEAFS.

The genes are TRBV24-1 and TRBJ2-5; 9 bases match TRBD1. J lost 1 base, V lost 3 bases, and 5 bases had no gene match. This CDR3 spans 16 amino acids. The germline V gene has CDR1 KGHDR and CDR2 SFDVKD. In DNA form, the CDR3 reads TGTGCCACCAGTGATCCCGGACAGGGGCGCCAAGAGACCCAGTACTTC. Its protein product is CATSDPGQGRQETQYF.

Only a few counts were recorded for this clonotype. The V gene is TRBV10-3, the J gene TRBJ1-4; a weak D match, TRBD1 (6 bases). This CDR3 region has 16 residues. Trimming cost V 10 bases and J 6 bases, with 24 bases left between them. The germline V gene encodes CDR1 ENHRY and CDR2 SYGVKD. CDR3 coding DNA: TGTGCCAGCAGGGATGGGGGGGCCCTGGCAGATGAAAAACTGTTTTTT. Translated: CASRDGGALADEKLFF.

The V and J genes are TRBV27 and TRBJ2-3; no reliable D call. Trimming stripped 8 bases from V and 2 bases from J, with 8 bases between. Germline lookup yields CDR1 MNHEY and CDR2 SMNVEV (reference sequence). The length of the CDR3 is 12 residues. CDR3 nucleotides: TGTGCCAGCCTTTCCCACACAGATACGCAGTATTTT. This sequence encodes CASLSHTDTQYF.

As regards this clonotype: This may come from a read error, since a much larger clone is one base off. V usage is TRBV7-3 and J usage is TRBJ2-1; 8 positions match TRBD2. Germline-derived CDR1 and CDR2 are SGHTA and FQGTGA. The length of the CDR3 is 15 residues. The DNA of the CDR3 is TGTGCCAGCAGCATATTAGCGGGATTGTACAATGAGCAGCTCTTC. This codes for CASSILAGLYNEQLF.

The chain is built from TRBV20-1 and TRBJ1-2; 7 bases agree with TRBD1. V trimming: 6 bases; J trimming: 7 bases; junction bases outside the gene matches: 5. Germline loops: CDR1 DFQATT, CDR2 SNEGSKA (reference sequence). CDR3 size: 11 residues. CDR3 nucleotide sequence: TGCAGTGCCAAGACAGGGCCTGGCTACACCTTC. This encodes CSAKTGPGYTF.